These T cell receptor beta chains were read from a single sample in a study of blood T cell repertoires in COVID-19. Assay used: immunoSEQ multiplex PCR; TCRdb lists only in-frame clones, some missing. The profile shows 200,000 to 300,000 clones, approximately 86% of them singletons. What was sequenced was peripheral blood. These TCRs come from a human donor in a cohort sampled during active COVID-19. Both conserved end residues are part of each CDR3. D genes are given only for firm matches. Only part of the rows carry a size: once, few, many, or a class if the clone is expanded.

d_call j_call clone_size v_call cdr3_length cdr3_nt cdr3_aa
TRBD1 TRBJ1-3 . TRBV6-2/TRBV6-3 15 TGTGCCAGCAGCGCCGACAGGGTCTCTGGAAACACCATATATTTT CASSADRVSGNTIYF
TRBD2 TRBJ2-1 . TRBV27 18 TGTGCCAGCAGTTTATCCTCCATAGCGGGCGTTGTCGACAATGAGCAGTTCTTC CASSLSSIAGVVDNEQFF
TRBD1 TRBJ2-7 . TRBV5-5 14 TGTGCCAGCAGCCCTCCGGGACAGTTCTACGAGCAGTACTTC CASSPPGQFYEQYF
TRBD1 TRBJ1-3 . TRBV30 16 TGTGCCTGGAGTACGGGACAGGGGGCTTGGGGAAACACCATATATTTT CAWSTGQGAWGNTIYF
. TRBJ1-2 once TRBV9 16 TGTGCCAGCAGCGCCCTAGTTTCTTCCGTGGCAGCTGGCTACACCTTC CASSALVSSVAAGYTF
. TRBJ1-5 few TRBV6-6 13 TGTGCCAGCAGCCAGGACACAAATCAGCCCCAGCATTTT CASSQDTNQPQHF
. TRBJ1-2 . TRBV5-3 15 TGTGCCAGAAGCTTAGGACGCTCGGGAGGGTCTGGCTACACCTTC CARSLGRSGGSGYTF
TRBD1 TRBJ1-1 . TRBV6-2/TRBV6-3 17 TGTGCCAGCAGTCCATTCCCCTGGACAGGCATGAACACTGAAGCTTTCTTT CASSPFPWTGMNTEAFF
TRBD1 TRBJ1-2 few TRBV6-5 14 TGTGCCAGCAGCCCCGGGACAGGGGTTGGTGGCTACACCTTC CASSPGTGVGGYTF
. TRBJ2-2 few TRBV19 14 TGTGCCAGTAGTATTGGGGGAGGTACCGGGGAGCTGTTTTTT CASSIGGGTGELFF
TRBD1 TRBJ2-1 few TRBV19 14 TGTGCCAGTAGTGATCGGCAGGGGGCGGATGAGCAGTTCTTC CASSDRQGADEQFF
. TRBJ1-4 . TRBV6-4 19 TGTGCCAGCAGTGCCTCCTGGTGGGGGAGGGGTGCAACTAATGAAAAACTGTTTTTT CASSASWWGRGATNEKLFF
TRBD2 TRBJ2-7 . TRBV5-4 15 TGTGCCAGCAGCCCGGGACTAGCGGGAGTTCTCGAGCAGTACTTC CASSPGLAGVLEQYF
TRBD1 TRBJ1-1 once TRBV7-2 15 TGTGCCAGCAGCGCTACAGGGGCCGGGAACACTGAAGCTTTCTTT CASSATGAGNTEAFF
TRBD1 TRBJ1-3 . TRBV7-9 15 TGTGCCAGCAGCCAAACCGGGACAGGGGCAAACACCATATATTTT CASSQTGTGANTIYF
TRBD1 TRBJ2-7 . TRBV6-2/TRBV6-3 18 TGTGCCAGCAGTTACTCGTGGGCTCAAGGACAGGGGGTTCTCCGGAGGTACTTC CASSYSWAQGQGVLRRYF
. TRBJ1-1 once TRBV4-1 15 TGCGCCAGCAGCCAGGGGAGAAGCCTGAACACTGAAGCTTTCTTT CASSQGRSLNTEAFF
TRBD2 TRBJ2-1 . TRBV28 13 TGTGCCAGCCTGGGACTAGCGGGAGGGCAGCCGTTCTTC CASLGLAGGQPFF
. TRBJ1-5 few TRBV11-2 13 TGTGCCAGCAGCCCTGGGGGGAATCAGCCCCAGCATTTT CASSPGGNQPQHF
. TRBJ2-1 . TRBV6-4 14 TGTGCCAGCAGACAGAGTGGGGGGGCCAATGAGCAGTTCTTC CASRQSGGANEQFF
. TRBJ2-6 . TRBV24-1 16 TGTGCCACCAGTGATTTGAACAGGAGCGGGGCCAACGTCCTGACTTTC CATSDLNRSGANVLTF
TRBD1 TRBJ1-2 . TRBV28 17 TGTGCCAGCAGTTTTTACCCGACAGGGCCTACCAACTATGGCTACACCTTC CASSFYPTGPTNYGYTF
. TRBJ2-7 . TRBV30 16 TGTGCCTGGACCCCCAAGGGGGTAGCGAGGATCTACGAGCAGTACTTC CAWTPKGVARIYEQYF
TRBD2 TRBJ2-7 once TRBV6-6 14 TGTGCCAGCCAATCACGCGGGAGGGCCTACGAGCAGTACTTC CASQSRGRAYEQYF
. TRBJ1-2 . TRBV10-3 15 TGTGCCATCAGTGGGGGACAAAACCATAACTATGGCTACACCTTC CAISGGQNHNYGYTF
. TRBJ2-3 . TRBV10-1 16 TGCGCCAGCAGTGATCGAGGACTACTGGGCCGAGATACGCAGTATTTT CASSDRGLLGRDTQYF